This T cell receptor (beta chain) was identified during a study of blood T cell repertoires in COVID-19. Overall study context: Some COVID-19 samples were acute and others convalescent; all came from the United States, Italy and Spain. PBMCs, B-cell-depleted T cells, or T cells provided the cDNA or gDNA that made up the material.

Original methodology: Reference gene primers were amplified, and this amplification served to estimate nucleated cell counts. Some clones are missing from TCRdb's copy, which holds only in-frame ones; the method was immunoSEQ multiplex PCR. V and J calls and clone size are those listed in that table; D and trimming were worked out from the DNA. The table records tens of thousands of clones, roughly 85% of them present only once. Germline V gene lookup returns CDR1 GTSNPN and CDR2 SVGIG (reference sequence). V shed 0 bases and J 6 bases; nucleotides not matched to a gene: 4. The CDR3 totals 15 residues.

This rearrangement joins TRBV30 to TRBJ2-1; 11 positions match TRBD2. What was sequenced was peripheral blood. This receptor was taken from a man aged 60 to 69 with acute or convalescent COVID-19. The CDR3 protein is CAWSVGSGRANEQFF. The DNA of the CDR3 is TGTGCCTGGAGTGTGGGTAGCGGGAGGGCCAATGAGCAGTTCTTC.